Below, 20 T cell receptor beta chains from the same sample are listed, as sequenced in a study of cytomegalovirus exposure and HLA in healthy donors. Profiling relied on immunoSEQ multiplex PCR, and the TCRdb table lists in-frame clones only, not all of them. This sample has around 190,000 clones, with about 85% found just once. Sequenced sample: PBMCs. The source is a young man in good health and CMV-seropositive.

This chain links TRBV6-1 with TRBJ1-2; perhaps TRBD1 as D (5 bases). The germline V gene has CDR1 MNHNS and CDR2 SASEGT. The CDR3 totals 14 residues. V lost 3 bases and J 2 bases, leaving 10 bases between the germline ends. CDR3 bases: TGTGCCAGCAGTGATTTGGGGCTAAACTATGGCTACACCTTC. Protein sequence: CASSDLGLNYGYTF.

This clone was recorded only once. The rearrangement uses TRBV29-1 and TRBJ2-7; a weak D match, TRBD2 (6 bases). The germline V and J ends were trimmed by 5 bases and 2 bases, with 13 bases remaining between them. Germline values: CDR1 SQVTM, CDR2 ANQGSEA. The CDR3 runs 13 residues. The CDR3 DNA is TGCAGCGTTAATGGGGGGAGAGCCTACGAGCAGTACTTC. Its protein product is CSVNGGRAYEQYF.

The CDR3 region is CAISLGGLPETNEQFF. Written as DNA, the CDR3 is TGTGCCATCAGCCTCGGGGGTCTCCCCGAAACCAATGAGCAGTTCTTC. This chain links TRBV10-3 with TRBJ2-1, with D possibly TRBD2 on 6 matching bases. V gave up 6 bases and J gave up 6 bases, with 21 bases separating them. Germline values: CDR1 ENHRY, CDR2 SYGVKD. The CDR3 loop spans 16 amino acids.

This chain joins TRBV7-3 and TRBJ2-2, with a tentative D call TRBD2 (6 bases). The CDR3 has 14 residues. Trimming pared 2 bases from V and 5 bases from J, leaving 9 bases between. CDR1 is SGHTA, CDR2 FQGTGA, per germline. In DNA, the CDR3 is TGTGCCAGCAGCTTAGTCCGGGAGACCGGGGAGCTGTTTTTT. Amino acids: CASSLVRETGELFF.

This clone was detected a few times. This sequence joins TRBV2 and TRBJ1-6; 7 bases agree with TRBD1. The J segment lost 7 bases and the V segment lost 2 bases, leaving 5 bases of the junction unmatched. CDR3 length equals 15 residues. Looked up from germline, CDR1 is SNHLY and CDR2 is FYNNEI. This CDR3 reads CASSEQVTGNSPLHF. The CDR3 DNA reads as TGTGCCAGCAGTGAACAGGTGACAGGGAATTCACCCCTCCACTTT.

The chain recombines TRBV11-2 with TRBJ2-1, with D maybe TRBD2 (6 bases). The CDR3 is 14 residues long. Between the trimmed V and J ends, which lost 2 bases and 7 bases, there was a span of 12 bases. The germline V gene encodes CDR1 SGHAT and CDR2 FQNNGV. CDR3 DNA sequence: TGTGCCAGCAGCTTAAGGGACTGGGCGAATGAGCAGTTCTTC. Its translation is CASSLRDWANEQFF.

Worth noting for this clone: The junction differs from germline at one of its ends, possibly a read error. The J gene is TRBJ2-5, the V gene TRBV6-5; 12 bases fit TRBD2. Germline CDR1 MNHEY, CDR2 SVGAGI. CDR3 length equals 13 residues. DNA for the CDR3: TGTGCCAGCAGTGCGGGACTAGCGGGCCCCCCCGACTTC. Its protein product is CASSAGLAGPPDF.

In DNA, the CDR3 is TGTGCCAGCAGCCCCAGGACAGGTGAGGGCTATGGCTACACCTTC. It specifies CASSPRTGEGYGYTF. The rearrangement joins TRBV9 to TRBJ1-2, with 7 bases aligning to TRBD1. Trimming removed 4 bases from V and 4 bases from J; junction bases left unmatched: 10. The germline gives CDR1 SGDLS, CDR2 YYNGEE. The CDR3 runs to 15 residues.

The chain is built from TRBV7-6 and TRBJ2-1; D may be TRBD2 (5 bases). Germline CDR1 and CDR2: SGHVS and FNYEAQ. V lost 6 bases and J lost 3, with 18 bases in between. The CDR3 length is 16 residues. CDR3 protein: CASSLRGGGYYNEQFF. The CDR3 coding sequence is TGTGCCAGCAGTCTTAGAGGAGGCGGGTACTACAATGAGCAGTTCTTC.

The chain is built from TRBV4-1 and TRBJ2-5, with 13 bases lining up with TRBD2. After removal of 1 base from V and 2 bases from J, the junction contained 4 bases not matched to a gene. The CDR3 is 17 amino acids. Germline V gives CDR1 MGHRA, CDR2 YSYEKL. The CDR3 DNA sequence: TGCGCCAGCAGCCAAGGATTGACTAGCGGGAGGCAAGAGACCCAGTACTTC. This sequence encodes CASSQGLTSGRQETQYF.

The chain carries TRBV4-1 and TRBJ2-7; D perhaps matches TRBD1 (6 bases). Trimming took 4 bases from V and 0 from J, leaving 13 bases between them. The CDR3 runs 15 residues. Germline V gene lookup returns CDR1 MGHRA and CDR2 YSYEKL. CDR3 in amino acids: CASSLQTGRSYEQYF. The CDR3 nucleotides read TGCGCCAGCAGCCTCCAGACAGGCCGCTCCTACGAGCAGTACTTC.

This chain uses TRBV5-4 with TRBJ1-2, with D tentatively TRBD1 (6 bases). Germline V gene data show CDR1 as SGHNT and CDR2 as YYREEE (reference sequence). The CDR3 consists of 14 residues. V lost 0 bases, J lost 8 bases, and 14 bases lay in between. CDR3 coding DNA: TGTGCCAGCAGCTTGGGACAGGCCCGTCGAGGCTACACCTTC. It encodes CASSLGQARRGYTF. Full variable domain (outside the CDR3, taken from reference TRBV5-4 and TRBJ1-2): ETGVTQSPTHLIKTRGQQVTLRCSSQSGHNTVSWYQQALGQGPQFIFQYYREEENGRGNFPPRFSGLQFPNYSSELNVNALELDDSALYLCASSLGQARRGYTFGSGTRLTVV.

This clone was seen just once. The rearrangement uses TRBV6-1 and TRBJ2-1; 9 bases map to TRBD1. The CDR3 is made up of 14 amino acids. V lost 4 bases to trimming and J lost 7 bases; unmatched junction nucleotides: 5. Looked up from germline, CDR1 is MNHNS and CDR2 is SASEGT. CDR3 protein: CASSVQGARNEQFF. The CDR3 nucleotides are TGTGCCAGCAGTGTACAGGGGGCTAGGAATGAGCAGTTCTTC.

The chain recombines TRBV6-5 with TRBJ2-1; tentative D call: TRBD1 (6 bases). Germline V lookup: CDR1 MNHEY, CDR2 SVGAGI. This CDR3 has 16 amino acids. V was cut by 0 bases and J by 16 bases, with 25 bases left in between. CDR3 region: CASSYSGAGPGRQIFF. DNA of the CDR3: TGTGCCAGCAGTTACTCGGGGGCTGGGCCGGGCCGACAAATCTTCTTC.

This clone was seen just once. The CDR3 bases are TGTGCCAGCAGCTTGGAGGGAAGCCACGAGCAGTACTTC. This sequence encodes CASSLEGSHEQYF. The chain links TRBV11-3 to TRBJ2-7, with D possibly TRBD2 on 6 matching bases. The germline V gene encodes CDR1 SGHNT and CDR2 YENEEA. CDR3 length equals 13 residues. The ends were cut back, 3 bases at V and 5 bases at J, with 11 bases in the middle.

The chain recombines TRBV30 with TRBJ1-3; unclear D gene. V lost 1 base and J lost 0, with 7 bases in between. CDR1 and CDR2 (germline): GTSNPN, SVGIG (reference sequence). The CDR3 has 14 amino acids. CDR3 residues: CAWSDGASGNTIYF. In DNA form, the CDR3 reads TGTGCCTGGAGTGACGGTGCCTCTGGAAACACCATATATTTT.

The CDR3 spells CASSPGQGREAFF. The DNA of the CDR3 is TGTGCCAGCAGTCCCGGACAGGGTCGTGAAGCTTTCTTT. The chain links TRBV7-8 to TRBJ1-1, with TRBD1 matching 8 bases. The CDR3 consists of 13 residues. Germline V gene lookup returns CDR1 SGHVS and CDR2 FQNEAQ. Unmatched junction bases numbered 7, after V lost 6 bases and J lost 7 bases.

This chain connects TRBV6-5 to TRBJ2-7, with a tentative D call TRBD1 (6 bases). Trimming removed 4 bases at V and 4 bases at J, with 14 bases between. The CDR3 consists of 14 residues. The germline V gene has CDR1 MNHEY and CDR2 SVGAGI. This chain's CDR3 is CASSSRGVLYEQYF. Written as DNA, the CDR3 is TGTGCCAGCAGTTCCAGGGGAGTCTTATACGAGCAGTACTTC.

J is TRBJ2-7 and V is TRBV7-9, with 15 bases matching TRBD2. Germline V CDR1 and CDR2: SEHNR, FQNEAQ (reference sequence). There are 17 residues in the CDR3. The junction had 5 bases not matched to a gene; V was cut back by 1 base and J by 4 bases. CDR3 nucleotide sequence: TGTGCCAGCAGCTTAGTAGGACTAGCGGGAGGGACGTACGAGCAGTACTTC. This translates into CASSLVGLAGGTYEQYF.

The V gene is TRBV30, the J gene TRBJ2-7; a possible D gene is TRBD1 (6 bases). The germline V gene has CDR1 GTSNPN and CDR2 SVGIG (reference sequence). The V end lost 5 bases, the J end lost 3 bases, and 14 bases lay between the germline ends. The CDR3 runs to 13 residues. Written as DNA, the CDR3 is TGTGCCTGGCTCGGGACAAATCTCTACGAGCAGTACTTC. Its translation is CAWLGTNLYEQYF.